This is a list of T cell receptor beta chains from one sample in a study of shared clonotypes between healthy human individuals. TCRdb's copy holds only in-frame clones and misses some; the assay was immunoSEQ multiplex PCR. This table has around 700,000 clones, roughly 94% appearing once. The sequenced material came from naive CD8+ T cells sorted from blood. The receptors derive from a man younger than 40 in good health. CDR3s include the opening cysteine and the closing phenylalanine or tryptophan.

V gene	J gene	CDR3 protein
TRBV7-9	TRBJ1-1	CASSFPGGNTEAFF
TRBV5-5	TRBJ1-3	CASSLDGNTIYF
TRBV29-1	TRBJ2-7	CSVSRGTSGRDEQYF
TRBV11-3	TRBJ2-1	CASSPRQGGREQFF
TRBV10-1	TRBJ2-1	CASSDSGRAGEQFF
TRBV7-9	TRBJ2-1	CASSPRLAGRNEQFF
TRBV7-6	TRBJ1-1	CASSLAGEFTEAFF
TRBV9	TRBJ2-3	CASSEADRVLGQITQYF
TRBV6-5	TRBJ1-1	CASNPREGLNTEAFF
TRBV7-9	TRBJ2-3	CADERQDRPDTQYF
TRBV5-5	TRBJ2-7	CASSFNRADEQYF
TRBV5-1	TRBJ2-5	CASSSRRDRGFAETQYF
TRBV27	TRBJ2-7	CASGWGYEQYF
TRBV11-2	TRBJ2-2	CASSPWWGEGPNTGELFF
TRBV7-9	TRBJ2-1	CASSLAGLAGEQFF
TRBV9	TRBJ2-1	CASSDSRGGISLDEQFF
TRBV7-6	TRBJ1-4	CASSLGAGRTEKLFF
TRBV28	TRBJ2-2	CASSPAGALDTGELFF
TRBV27	TRBJ1-6	CASSPGTLLRPLHF
TRBV7-6	TRBJ2-7	CASSLEASVPYEQYF
TRBV10-1	TRBJ1-1	CASSEGGGTEAFF
TRBV4-2	TRBJ2-1	CASSQESADNEQFF
TRBV27	TRBJ2-5	CASSLLSSGPGETQYF
TRBV10-2	TRBJ2-7	CASSDLETSASEQYF
TRBV23-1	TRBJ1-5	CASSQFGDQPQHF
TRBV27	TRBJ1-1	CASRAGREFFTEAFF
TRBV29-1	TRBJ2-3	CSVVIDTQYF
TRBV4-3	TRBJ1-2	CASSQDRTAYGYTF
TRBV7-8	TRBJ2-1	CASSFNNISSYNEQFF
TRBV6-5	TRBJ2-7	CASSYGPPDSYEQYF
TRBV2	TRBJ2-7	CANAGTSSYEQYF
TRBV2	TRBJ2-3	CASLSGSGETQYF
TRBV5-6	TRBJ2-1	CASSSPGLAGINEQFF
TRBV7-9	TRBJ2-3	CASNRGTSGVDTQYF
TRBV2	TRBJ2-6	CASSEPGGRSRDRAFSGANVLTF
TRBV6-1	TRBJ2-2	CASSERQVDPTGELFF
TRBV27	TRBJ2-2	CASSVRDRDTGELFF
TRBV4-1	TRBJ2-7	CASSQKPGAGLGEQYF
TRBV27	TRBJ2-7	CASSSLTRGIYEQYF
TRBV7-9	TRBJ2-1	CASSLFPGGEQFF
TRBV6-1	TRBJ2-7	CASSEDLGTGFSSEQYF
TRBV5-1	TRBJ2-2	CASSLALAGASGELFF
TRBV10-3	TRBJ2-3	CAINPGLAGASTDTQYF
TRBV29-1	TRBJ1-2	CSVVTGNDGYTF
TRBV29-1	TRBJ1-1	CSNILVGGEAFF
TRBV27	TRBJ1-2	CASSQTGQRGYTF